This is a list of T cell receptor beta chains from one sample in a study of blood T cell repertoires in COVID-19. Sequencing used immunoSEQ multiplex PCR; TCRdb keeps in-frame clones, though not all of them. This table has tens of thousands of clones, 87% appearing once. The sample taken for sequencing was peripheral blood. The source of these receptors is a woman over 75 with acute or convalescent COVID-19. The CDR3 runs from the conserved cysteine through the conserved F or W. The D gene is left open where the match is weak. Clone size is not always given. Where it is, it says once, few, many or a class for expanded clones.

TRBD2	TRBJ2-2	TRBV19	-	TGTGCCAGTAGGGAGGGAACTAGCGAGGCCGGGGAGCTGTTTTTT	CASREGTSEAGELFF
TRBD2	TRBJ2-3	TRBV24-1	-	TGTGCCACCAGTGACGTCGCCCCGGGGACTAGCGGGTTCACAGATACGCAGTATTTT	CATSDVAPGTSGFTDTQYF
TRBD1	TRBJ1-2	TRBV5-1	-	TGCGCCAGCAGCGCCTCCGGGACAGGGGCTCTAAACTATGGCTACACCTTC	CASSASGTGALNYGYTF
TRBD2	TRBJ2-3	TRBV5-1	-	TGCGCCAGCAGCACTAACCCCGGGAGGACAGATACGCAGTATTTT	CASSTNPGRTDTQYF
-	TRBJ1-2	TRBV4-3	-	TGCGCCAGCAGCCAAAGGCAGGGAGGGTTGGATGGCTACACCTTC	CASSQRQGGLDGYTF
TRBD1	TRBJ1-2	TRBV3-1/TRBV3-2	-	TGTGCCAGCACCATGTCGGGACAGGGCTATGGCTACACCTTC	CASTMSGQGYGYTF
TRBD1	TRBJ1-1	TRBV10-3	-	TGTGCCATCAGCGCGACAGGGGTCACTGAAGCTTTCTTT	CAISATGVTEAFF
-	TRBJ1-2	TRBV9	-	TGTGCCAGCAGCGTATCGGGGTTCTATGGCTACACCTTC	CASSVSGFYGYTF
TRBD1	TRBJ1-4	TRBV18	-	TGTGCCAGCTCACGAGGGACAGGGGGCACTAATGAAAAACTGTTTTTT	CASSRGTGGTNEKLFF
TRBD1	TRBJ2-3	TRBV27	-	TGTGCCACGGGGACAGACACTTCCACAGATACGCAGTATTTT	CATGTDTSTDTQYF
-	TRBJ2-7	TRBV5-1	-	TGCGCCAGCAGCTTGGTTGCTAACTACGAGCAGTACTTC	CASSLVANYEQYF
-	TRBJ2-7	TRBV4-1	-	TGCGCCAGCAGCCAAAAAAGGGACATCTCAAAGCAGTACTTC	CASSQKRDISKQYF
TRBD1	TRBJ1-2	TRBV18	-	TGTGCCAGCTCACCACTCGAGGGGGCAGACTATGGCTACACCTTC	CASSPLEGADYGYTF
-	TRBJ1-2	TRBV10-3	-	TGTGCCATCAGTGAGTCGATAGGAAGGAGGGGCTATGGCTACACCTTC	CAISESIGRRGYGYTF
-	TRBJ2-7	TRBV7-6	-	TGTGCCAGCAGCTTAGGGGCCGGGGGACAGAAATTCTACGAGCAGTACTTC	CASSLGAGGQKFYEQYF
TRBD1	TRBJ2-7	TRBV29-1	-	TGCAGCGTTCGGCAGGGGGACGAGCAGTACTTC	CSVRQGDEQYF
TRBD1	TRBJ1-2	TRBV6-4	-	TGTGCCAGCAGTGGCACGGGACAGTCTGGCTACACCTTC	CASSGTGQSGYTF
-	TRBJ2-2	TRBV5-1	-	TGCGCCAGCAGCTTGGGTCAGTTCGCGAACACCGGGGAGCTGTTTTTT	CASSLGQFANTGELFF
-	TRBJ1-4	TRBV5-1	-	TGCGCCAGCAGAACGACGGGGGGCATGGAAAAACTGTTTTTT	CASRTTGGMEKLFF
-	TRBJ1-6	TRBV12-3/TRBV12-4	once	TGTGCCAGCAGTTTGCAGTATTCACCCCTCCACTTT	CASSLQYSPLHF
-	TRBJ2-2	TRBV5-1	few	TGCGCCAGCAGCCAACTTGGGAACAGGGCGAACACCGGGGAGCTGTTTTTT	CASSQLGNRANTGELFF
-	TRBJ2-1	TRBV2	-	TGTGCCAGCACGCGCTACAATGAGCAGTTCTTC	CASTRYNEQFF